This section outlines one T cell receptor beta chain sequence together with its context. The antigen it binds to is not known. Base qualities are missing; no much larger clone stands one base away. V gives up 8 bases and J gives up 5 bases, and the segment between their germline ends measures 15 bases. The CDR3 numbers 14 residues from cysteine through phenylalanine. The entry retains the CDR3 DNA only, 42 bases that are in frame from base 1. As encoded in the germline V gene, CDR1 is SGHTA while CDR2 is FQGNSA. Donors were healthy HIV-negative adults with no recently reported acute infections or vaccinations. Every donor was a Caucasian adult living in Nashville, Tennessee, USA. CD4+ T cells were enriched by magnetic negative selection, after which naive cells were positively selected on CD45RA and the negative fraction was taken as the memory subset. After blood collection by leukapheresis, PBMCs were isolated using Ficoll-Histopaque density gradient centrifugation and then cryopreserved in the vapor phase of liquid nitrogen. Analytical flow cytometry was used to check the purity and quantity of every magnetically sorted T cell population. Each sorted fraction had its genomic DNA isolated and then quantified by UV absorbance on a Nanodrop 2000c.

The data derive from a study of shared clonotypes between healthy human individuals (dated by TCRdb to 2018 to 2020). Broadly, across the study: The cohort comprised a couple of women and a few men aged 18 to 49 years. For each donor, three plates each were used for CD4 naive and CD4 memory, two plates were used for CD8 naive, and one plate was used for CD8 memory. To estimate repertoire size and how much clonotypes are shared between individuals, the study performed deep sequencing of blood TCR repertoires from a few healthy adults. To increase sequencing depth and limit assay-specific biases, different laboratories used diverse techniques to prepare libraries and sequence TCR repertoires. Each donor's leukapheresis produced roughly between roughly 0.85 and 9.5 billion PBMCs.

Using the deep immunoSEQ assay, TCR CDR3 regions were amplified from genomic DNA by multiplex PCR. For each cell subset, the extracted genomic DNA was distributed evenly across all wells of several immunoSEQ 96-well plates, and each plate served as one replicate. For sorted subsets, each replicate PCR was loaded with 200 ng genomic DNA, equivalent to some 31,000 T cell genomes. Purified libraries were quantified with a Qubit 3.0 fluorometer, sized on a Bioanalyzer 2100, and re-quantified with the KAPA Library Quantification kit. Every immunoSEQ 96-well plate was sequenced on a dedicated single-read 150-cycle Illumina NextSeq 550 flow cell. On the authors' methods: Because only junctional sequences without quality scores were contained in the immunoSEQ output, filtering matching that applied to full-length reads could not be performed. To assign V/J genes and CDR3, sequences were annotated using PyIR, a Python wrapper for IgBLAST v1.9, with IMGT germline references. Reads were removed for weak V/J assignments (E-value above 1e-6), missing CDR3, stop codons, out-of-frame junctions, or ambiguous translated residues. V3J clonotypes were defined as sequences sharing the same inferred V gene, J gene, and CDR3 amino acid sequence. Percentage overlap between repertoires was computed as shared unique clonotypes divided by the size of the smaller repertoire. Richness of each repertoire was evaluated using RTK rarefaction, the Chao1 estimator, and Recon v2.1 estimates of unobserved clonotypes. OLGA was used to compute generation probabilities for all TCRbeta clonotypes that the gDNA method yielded from a few donors. Drawn from immuneACCESS, this table holds only the in-frame rearrangements with V and J called that TCRdb kept. Clones are partly lost; checked studies trace under half to an unresolved V gene and leave the rest unexplained. The V and J calls and clone size were taken over from that table, and D and trimming were inferred from the DNA. This sample gives millions of clones in total; roughly 94% of them show up just once. The ten largest clones represent more than 0.1% of the sample.

General findings and caveats noted by the study authors: Sampling was limited to blood, and TCR repertoires in tissue likely differ from TCR repertoires in blood. Pairwise subsampling led to the expectation that sequencing depth would affect the degree of clonotype sharing among donors. Naive subsets generally had larger estimated clonotype richness than memory subsets did. Compared with non-shared clonotypes, clonotypes shared by all four sorted-subset donors had higher generation probabilities. The small number of donors limited the genetic and exposure-history diversity represented. Approximately 5% of naive CD4, 3.5% of naive CD8, 2% to 2.5% of memory CD4, and about 0.4% of memory CD8 clonotypes were shared across four donors. Incomplete sequencing was indicated by rarefaction of sorted-subset datasets, despite the large sequencing depth.

The material sequenced was naive CD4+ T cells sorted from blood. The cell subset or site label of this sample denotes: CD45RA+ positively selected. The source is a young man in good health. The chain joins TRBV7-2 to TRBJ1-4; 5 matching bases give a weak D call of TRBD1. The sequenced DNA is TGTGCCAGCTCCTGGGGCGGTACAAATGAAAAACTGTTTTTT. The encoded protein is CASSWGGTNEKLFF.